This TCR beta chain was found in a study of T cells in localized non-small cell lung cancer. CDR1 is SGHRS, CDR2 YFSETQ, per germline. The CDR3 contains 14 residues. The junction had 0 bases not matched to a gene; V was cut back by 1 base and J by 1 base. TCRdb's table, derived via immunoSEQ multiplex PCR, lists solely in-frame clones and lacks some. The sample yields around 91,000 clones, 87% seen once. The sequence came from a man aged 40 to 70 with stage I squamous cell lung carcinoma. The V call is TRBV5-1, the J call TRBJ2-5; 8 nucleotides match TRBD1. Sequenced material: peripheral blood, taken before any cancer treatment. In DNA form, the CDR3 reads TGCGCCAGCAGCTTGACAGGGGGCCAAGAGACCCAGTACTTC. Its protein product is CASSLTGGQETQYF.